This T cell receptor beta chain was found in a study of shared clonotypes between healthy human individuals (dated by TCRdb to 2020 to 2022). About the investigation overall: Three men and two women, aged 18 to 49 years, made up the cohort. Per donor, three plates each were used for CD4 naive and CD4 memory, two for CD8 naive, and one for CD8 memory. To estimate repertoire size and how much clonotypes are shared between individuals, the study performed deep sequencing of blood TCR repertoires from a handful of healthy adults. To increase sequencing depth and limit assay-specific biases, TCR repertoire library preparation and sequencing were carried out by different laboratories using diverse techniques. Each donor's leukapheresis produced roughly between roughly 0.85 and 9.5 billion PBMCs.

TCR CDR3 regions were amplified from genomic DNA by multiplex PCR using the deep immunoSEQ assay. For each cell subset, the extracted genomic DNA was distributed evenly across all wells of several immunoSEQ 96-well plates, and each plate served as one replicate. For sorted subsets, each replicate PCR was loaded with around 200 ng genomic DNA, equivalent to 25,000 to 35,000 T cell genomes. Purified libraries were quantified with a Qubit 3.0 fluorometer, sized on a Bioanalyzer 2100, and re-quantified with the KAPA Library Quantification kit. Every immunoSEQ 96-well plate was sequenced on a dedicated single-read 150-cycle Illumina NextSeq 550 flow cell. The published analysis was carried out like this. The immunoSEQ output contained only junctional sequences without quality scores, so filtering could not match that applied to full-length reads. To assign V/J genes and CDR3, sequences were annotated using PyIR, a Python wrapper for IgBLAST v1.9, with IMGT germline references. Reads were removed for weak V/J assignments (E-value above 1e-6), missing CDR3, stop codons, out-of-frame junctions, or ambiguous translated residues. A V3J clonotype was defined by an identical inferred V gene, J gene, and CDR3 amino acid sequence. Percentage overlap between repertoires was calculated by dividing the number of shared unique clonotypes by the size of the smaller repertoire. Richness of each repertoire was evaluated using RTK rarefaction, the Chao1 estimator, and Recon v2.1 estimates of unobserved clonotypes. Generation probabilities for all TCRbeta clonotypes obtained by the gDNA method from a handful of donors were computed using OLGA. Imported from immuneACCESS, the table was reduced by TCRdb to in-frame sequences with V and J called. These copies leave out some clones; in studies compared against another copy, an unresolved V gene accounts for under half, and the cause of the remainder is not known. V and J calls and clone size are copied from that table; D and trimming were computed from the DNA. The sample table records a few million clones; more than 80% of these occur just once. The ten largest clonotypes hold more than 0.12% of the sample.

Details on this clone: Its binding antigen is unknown. Base qualities were left out, and no much larger clone turns up one base away.

Spanning cysteine to phenylalanine, the CDR3 consists of 15 amino acids. Left in the record is the CDR3 DNA by itself, 45 bases read in frame from the first base. The junction shows trimming of 2 bases on V and 13 bases on J, plus 21 bases between the germline ends. The germline V gene (reference sequence) gives CDR1 as GTSNPN and CDR2 as SVGIG. The study at large found these results: Rarefaction of sorted-subset datasets indicated incomplete sequencing despite the large sequencing depth. Pairwise subsampling indicated that sequencing depth was expected to affect the degree of clonotype sharing among donors. Only blood was sampled, and tissue TCR repertoires likely differ from those in blood. Estimated clonotype richness was generally larger for naive than for memory subsets. Compared with non-shared clonotypes, clonotypes shared by all four sorted-subset donors had higher generation probabilities. Sharing across a few donors was observed for approximately 5% of naive CD4, over 3% of naive CD8, 2% to 2.5% of memory CD4, and about 0.4% of memory CD8 clonotypes. The small number of donors limited the genetic and exposure-history diversity represented.

Donors were healthy HIV-negative adults with no recently reported acute infections or vaccinations. Every donor was a Caucasian adult living in Nashville, Tennessee, USA. CD4+ T cells were enriched by magnetic negative selection, after which naive cells were positively selected on CD45RA and the negative fraction was taken as the memory subset. Blood was obtained by leukapheresis, after which PBMCs were separated by Ficoll-Histopaque density gradient centrifugation and cryopreserved in liquid nitrogen vapor phase. Purity and quantity of every magnetically sorted T cell population were checked by analytical flow cytometry. Each sorted fraction had its genomic DNA isolated and then quantified by UV absorbance on a Nanodrop 2000c.

Material for sequencing was naive CD4+ T cells sorted from blood. The cell subset or site label, read with the paper, signifies: CD45RA+ positively selected. This clonotype was obtained from a man in his late teens or twenties in good health. The sequence links TRBV30 to TRBJ1-6; the D gene is not confidently resolved. The nucleotide sequence reads TGTGCCTGGAGTTCGACCGCTATCTACAAGTCCCCCCTCCACTTT. The translation is CAWSSTAIYKSPLHF.